The present T cell receptor beta chain was sequenced within a study of T cell responses to AZD1222 COVID-19 vaccine. The wider study: Combined were second doses at about 4 or about 12 weeks.

As regards this clone: Its antigen remains unidentified.

Libraries were prepared by immunoSEQ multiplex PCR; TCRdb keeps only in-frame clonotypes and omits some of them. Here the sample spans some 120,000 clones, approximately 91% being singletons. Findings and limits, study-wide: Along spike, vaccine-associated CD4 TCRs were found throughout, with dominance at 160-218 and 743-854. Repertoire collection took place solely once the T cell response had peaked.

The CDR3 loop spans 13 amino acids. Germline V lookup: CDR1 MNHEY, CDR2 SMNVEV (reference sequence). V was trimmed by 6 bases and J by 0 bases, leaving 5 bases between them. Source: peripheral blood, taken on day 0 of AZD1222 vaccination. This chain uses TRBV27 with TRBJ2-2, with no clear D. The receptor comes from an adult in good health. CDR3 nucleotide sequence: TGTGCCAGCAGACGGTCGAACACCGGGGAGCTGTTTTTT. This translates into CASRRSNTGELFF.